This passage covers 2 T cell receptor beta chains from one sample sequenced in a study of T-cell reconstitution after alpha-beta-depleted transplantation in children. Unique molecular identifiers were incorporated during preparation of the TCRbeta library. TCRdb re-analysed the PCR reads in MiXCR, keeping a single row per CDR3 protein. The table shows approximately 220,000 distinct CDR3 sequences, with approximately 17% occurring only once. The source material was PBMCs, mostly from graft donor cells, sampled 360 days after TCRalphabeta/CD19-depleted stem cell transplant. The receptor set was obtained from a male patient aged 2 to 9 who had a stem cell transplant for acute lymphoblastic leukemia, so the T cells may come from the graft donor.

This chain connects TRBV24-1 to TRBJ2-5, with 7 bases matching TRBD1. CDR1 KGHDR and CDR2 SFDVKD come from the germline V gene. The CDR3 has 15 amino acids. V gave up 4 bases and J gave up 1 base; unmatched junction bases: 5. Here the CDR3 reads CATSDRTGAQETQYF. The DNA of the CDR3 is TGTGCCACCAGTGACAGAACAGGGGCCCAAGAGACCCAGTACTTC.

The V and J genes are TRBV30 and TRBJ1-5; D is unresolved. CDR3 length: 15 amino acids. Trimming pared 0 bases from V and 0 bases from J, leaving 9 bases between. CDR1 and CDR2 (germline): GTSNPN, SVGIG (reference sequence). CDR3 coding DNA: TGTGCCTGGAGTGTTGGAAGCGTTAGCAATCAGCCCCAGCATTTT. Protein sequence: CAWSVGSVSNQPQHF.